This T cell receptor beta chain derives from a study of CXCR3 chemokines and chemotherapy response in bladder cancer. Per the germline V gene, CDR1 is SGHTA and CDR2 is FQGNSA. V shed 5 bases, J shed 8 bases, and the junction held 12 bases outside the gene matches. This CDR3 spans 16 amino acids. Within the sample, this clonotype is medium-sized. TCRdb reanalysed the PCR reads using MiXCR and keeps one entry per CDR3 protein. The table lists about 1,300 distinct CDR3 sequences, roughly 6.3% of them singletons. The material was obtained from a patient whose treatment included neoadjuvant chemotherapy. The receptor comes from a human donor with bladder cancer that responded to neoadjuvant chemotherapy. The genes are TRBV7-2 and TRBJ2-1, with 10 bases identical to TRBD1. The CDR3 region is CASSTRQGARKDEQFF. CDR3 coding DNA: TGTGCCAGCAGCACACGACAGGGGGCGAGAAAGGATGAGCAGTTCTTC.